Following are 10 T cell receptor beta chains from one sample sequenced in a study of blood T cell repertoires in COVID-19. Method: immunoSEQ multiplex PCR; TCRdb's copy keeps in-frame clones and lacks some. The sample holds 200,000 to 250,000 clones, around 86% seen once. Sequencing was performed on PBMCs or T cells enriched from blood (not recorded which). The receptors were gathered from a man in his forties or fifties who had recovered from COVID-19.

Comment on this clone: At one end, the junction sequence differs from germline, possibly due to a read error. The CDR3 DNA reads as TGTGCCAGCAGCGCCGGGACAGGGAGCCTGAACACTGCAGCTTTCTTT. This encodes CASSAGTGSLNTAAFF. The chain has TRBV9 and TRBJ1-1; 9 positions match TRBD1. Per the germline V gene, CDR1 is SGDLS and CDR2 is YYNGEE. The CDR3 spans 16 residues.

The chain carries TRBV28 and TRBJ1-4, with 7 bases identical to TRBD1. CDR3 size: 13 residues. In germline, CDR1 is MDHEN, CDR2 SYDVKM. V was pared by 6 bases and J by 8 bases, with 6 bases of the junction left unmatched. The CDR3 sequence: CASREDRAEKLFF. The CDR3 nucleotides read TGTGCCAGCAGGGAAGACAGGGCCGAAAAACTGTTTTTT.

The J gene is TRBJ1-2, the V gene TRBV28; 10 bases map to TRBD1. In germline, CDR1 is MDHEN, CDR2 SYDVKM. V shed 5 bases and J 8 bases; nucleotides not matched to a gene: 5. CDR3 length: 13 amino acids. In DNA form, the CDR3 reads TGTGCCAGCAGTCCCCGGGACAGGGGAGGCTACACCTTC. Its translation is CASSPRDRGGYTF.

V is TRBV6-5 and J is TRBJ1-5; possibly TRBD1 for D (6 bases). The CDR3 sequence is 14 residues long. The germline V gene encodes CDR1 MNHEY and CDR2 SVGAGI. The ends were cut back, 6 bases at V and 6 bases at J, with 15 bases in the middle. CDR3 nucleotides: TGTGCCAGCAGATCCGGCAGGGGTAGTCAGCCCCAGCATTTT. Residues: CASRSGRGSQPQHF.

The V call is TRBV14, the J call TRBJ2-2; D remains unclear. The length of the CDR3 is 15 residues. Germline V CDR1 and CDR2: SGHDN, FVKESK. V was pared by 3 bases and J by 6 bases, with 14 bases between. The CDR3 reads CASSHLRALSGELFF. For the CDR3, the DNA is TGTGCCAGCAGCCACCTAAGAGCATTGTCCGGGGAGCTGTTTTTT.

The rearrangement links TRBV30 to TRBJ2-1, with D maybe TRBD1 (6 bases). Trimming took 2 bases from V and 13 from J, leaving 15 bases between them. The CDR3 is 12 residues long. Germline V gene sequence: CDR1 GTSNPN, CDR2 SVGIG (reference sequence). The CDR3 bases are TGTGCCTGGAGTTCTTTCCAGGGGCAACAGTTCTTC. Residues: CAWSSFQGQQFF.

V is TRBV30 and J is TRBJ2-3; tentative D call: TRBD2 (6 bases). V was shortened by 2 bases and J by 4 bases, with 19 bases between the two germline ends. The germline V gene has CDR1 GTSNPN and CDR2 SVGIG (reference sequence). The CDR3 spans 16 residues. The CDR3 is CAWSPTPTREADTQYF. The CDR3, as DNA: TGTGCCTGGAGTCCCACTCCCACCAGGGAGGCAGATACGCAGTATTTT.

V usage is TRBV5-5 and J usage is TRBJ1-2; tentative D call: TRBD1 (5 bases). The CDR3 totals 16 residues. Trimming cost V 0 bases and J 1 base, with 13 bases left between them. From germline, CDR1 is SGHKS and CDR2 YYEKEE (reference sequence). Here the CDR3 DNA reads TGTGCCAGCAGCTTGGTACCATTCGACAGTAACTATGGCTACACCTTC. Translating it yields CASSLVPFDSNYGYTF.

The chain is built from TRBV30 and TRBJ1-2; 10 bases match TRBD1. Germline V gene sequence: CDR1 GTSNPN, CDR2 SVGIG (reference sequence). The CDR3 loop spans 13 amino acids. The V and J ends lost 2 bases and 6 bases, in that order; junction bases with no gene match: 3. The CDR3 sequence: CAWSLDRGHGYTF. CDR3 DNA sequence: TGTGCCTGGAGTTTAGACAGGGGGCATGGCTACACCTTC. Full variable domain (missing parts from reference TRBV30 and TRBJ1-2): SQTIHQWPATLVQPVGSPLSLECTVEGTSNPNLYWYRQAAGRGLQLLFYSVGIGQISSEVPQNLSASRPQDRQFILSSKKLLLSDSGFYLCAWSLDRGHGYTFGSGTRLTVV.

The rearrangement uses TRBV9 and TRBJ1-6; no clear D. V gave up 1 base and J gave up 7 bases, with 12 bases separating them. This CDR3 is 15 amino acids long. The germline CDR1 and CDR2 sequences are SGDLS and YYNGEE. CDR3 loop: CASSVSPRENSPLHF. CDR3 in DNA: TGTGCCAGCAGCGTATCTCCGAGGGAGAATTCACCCCTCCACTTT.